These 10 T cell receptor beta chains came from one sample sequenced in a study of blood T cells in healthy people across ages (dated by TCRdb to 2015 to 2017). Library construction relied on 5' RACE. Sequencer: Illumina HiSeq 2500. A second PCR of about 6 to 11 cycles was performed with a sample-barcoded 5' primer and a J-beta primer mix. TCRdb reanalyzed the raw reads on its own, using fastp at Q25 for trimming and MiXCR for clone calling, and kept in-frame beta chains. CDR3 protein duplicates are merged, each entry listing the most common genes and DNA. Present in this sample are over 1.5 million distinct CDR3 sequences, 49% of which were seen just once. The ten largest clones represent approximately 2.1% of the sample. What was sequenced was blood. These receptors were obtained from a middle-aged woman in good health.

This clonotype has only a few counts. This chain connects TRBV20-1 to TRBJ2-1; D remains ambiguous. The germline CDR1 and CDR2 sequences are DFQATT and SNEGSKA (reference sequence). The V end lost 4 bases, the J end lost 8 bases, and 15 bases lay between the germline ends. The CDR3 spans 13 residues. CDR3 nucleotide sequence: TGCAGTGCTACTAGGTTTGGTATCTATGAGCAGTTCTTC. Its translation is CSATRFGIYEQFF.

The chain has TRBV6-1 and TRBJ2-3, with a tentative D call TRBD2 (6 bases). The CDR3 extends over 13 amino acids. The ends were cut back, 7 bases at V and 11 bases at J, with 19 bases in the middle. The germline gives CDR1 MNHNS, CDR2 SASEGT. The CDR3 DNA is TGTGCCAGCACCCAACTGAGGGCCGGGGGGCAGTATTTT. Translation: CASTQLRAGGQYF.

Notes on this clonotype: Germline is not matched at one junction end, which may reflect a read error. V is TRBV5-1 and J is TRBJ2-4; TRBD1 agrees at 7 bases. The J call may not be correct, given that the DNA end is closer to TRBJ2-7. Germline CDR1 and CDR2: SGHRS and YFSETQ. The CDR3 contains 16 residues. CDR3 residues: CASGLAEGQYPYEQYF. The CDR3 nucleotides read TGCGCCAGCGGCTTGGCCGAGGGACAGTACCCCTACGAGCAGTACTTC.

The chain links TRBV29-1 to TRBJ2-3, with 8 positions matching TRBD2. Germline assignment: CDR1 SQVTM and CDR2 ANQGSEA. The V gene end was trimmed by 5 bases and the J gene end by 6 bases; junction bases not matched to a gene: 7. CDR3 size: 13 residues. This CDR3 reads CSVPRGGGDTQYF. The CDR3 DNA follows: TGCAGCGTTCCCCGGGGGGGCGGCGATACGCAGTATTTT.

This clonotype appeared many times. The rearrangement joins TRBV12-3 or TRBV12-4 to TRBJ2-7; D call uncertain. V was shortened by 3 bases and J by 1 base, with 4 bases between the two germline ends. The CDR3 length is 12 residues. The CDR3 is CASSFGSYEQYF. The CDR3 nucleotides read TGTGCCAGCAGTTTTGGTTCCTACGAGCAGTACTTC.

On this clonotype: This CDR3 fails to terminate in the conserved phenylalanine or tryptophan, so it likely reflects a read error. V gene TRBV6-2 or TRBV6-3 combines with J gene TRBJ2-4; D is perhaps TRBD1 or TRBD2 (5 bases each). Germline values: CDR1 MNHEY, CDR2 SVGEGT. This CDR3 contains 21 residues. Trimming left V 2 bases short and J 0 bases short, with 26 bases between. CDR3 in amino acids: CASSYVGVIPGLGVAKNIQYS. The CDR3 DNA reads as TGTGCCAGCAGTTACGTGGGGGTTATCCCCGGATTGGGTGTAGCCAAAAACATTCAGTACTCC.

The V call is TRBV6-2 or TRBV6-3, the J call TRBJ2-1, with unresolved D. There are 14 residues in the CDR3. Per germline, CDR1 MNHEY and CDR2 SVGEGT. V lost 5 bases to trimming and J lost 0 bases, with 8 bases between them. The CDR3 sequence is CASSEYNSYNEQFF. In nucleotides, the CDR3 is TGTGCCAGCAGTGAATACAACTCCTACAATGAGCAGTTCTTC.

The gene calls are TRBV5-1 and TRBJ2-2, with a weak D call TRBD1 (6 bases). Germline V gives CDR1 SGHRS, CDR2 YFSETQ. CDR3 length: 13 amino acids. The germline V and J ends were trimmed by 7 bases and 6 bases, with 13 bases remaining between them. CDR3 region: CASGIQGAGELFF. CDR3 sequence (DNA): TGCGCCAGCGGCATACAGGGAGCCGGGGAGCTGTTTTTT.

This chain uses TRBV4-2 with TRBJ2-3; TRBD2 aligns across 9 bases. CDR1 and CDR2 from the germline V gene are LGHNA and YNFKEQ. V trimming: 1 base; J trimming: 5 bases; junction bases outside the gene matches: 13. The CDR3 totals 18 residues. CDR3 DNA sequence: TGTGCCAGCAGCCAAGGATCGACAGCGGGGGGTACGCAAGATACGCAGTATTTT. Amino acid sequence: CASSQGSTAGGTQDTQYF.

This clonotype has ten or more counts. This sequence joins TRBV5-1 and TRBJ2-5; D possibly corresponds to TRBD2 (7 bases). Germline V lookup: CDR1 SGHRS, CDR2 YFSETQ. This CDR3 region has 14 residues. V shed 2 bases and J shed 5 bases, with 13 bases lying between them. Here the CDR3 DNA reads TGCGCCAGCAGCTTATCGGGGGGCCCCGAGACCCAGTACTTC. Amino acid sequence: CASSLSGGPETQYF.